The 28 T cell receptor beta chains listed next were all sequenced from one sample in a study of cytomegalovirus exposure and HLA in healthy donors. Primers for the PCR totalled 60 Vbeta and 13 Jbeta. Sequenced by immunoSEQ multiplex PCR; TCRdb stores in-frame clones only, minus some. This table has 100,000 to 150,000 clones, 70% to 80% appearing once. The specimen was PBMCs. The receptors were sampled from a woman in her thirties or forties in good health and CMV-seropositive.

V is TRBV2 and J is TRBJ1-2; no firm D call. The CDR3 totals 16 residues. From germline, CDR1 is SNHLY and CDR2 FYNNEI. The V end was cut by 1 base, the J end by 5 bases, with 17 bases between. The CDR3 DNA reads TGTGCCAGCAGTGAAGATGTCGGGGTAGAAGGTTATGGCTACACCTTC. This encodes CASSEDVGVEGYGYTF.

Regarding this clone: This specimen includes other DNA sequences encoding the same CDR3. This chain joins TRBV18 and TRBJ2-2; unclear D gene. This CDR3 region has 13 residues. Germline V gene lookup returns CDR1 KGHSH and CDR2 LQKENI. V lost 1 base to trimming and J lost 4 bases, with 4 bases between them. CDR3 DNA sequence: TGTGCCAGCTCACCACGCGGCACCGGGGAGCTGTTTTTT. This translates into CASSPRGTGELFF.

The chain uses TRBV5-1 and TRBJ2-3; D perhaps matches TRBD1 (5 bases). CDR1 and CDR2 (germline): SGHRS, YFSETQ. This CDR3 is built from 14 residues. The germline V and J ends were trimmed by 3 bases and 5 bases, with 13 bases remaining between them. The CDR3 bases are TGCGCCAGCAGCTCCAGGGTGAATGGAGATACGCAGTATTTT. As protein: CASSSRVNGDTQYF.

The rearrangement uses TRBV15 and TRBJ2-7; 7 bases match TRBD2. CDR1 is LNHNV and CDR2 is YYDKDF in the germline V gene (reference sequence). Unmatched junction bases numbered 8, after V lost 5 bases and J lost 4 bases. The CDR3 consists of 14 residues. The CDR3 bases are TGTGCCACCAGCGGGGGGGGGACCCGGTACGAGCAGTACTTC. Protein product: CATSGGGTRYEQYF.

This clone was seen just once. This sequence joins TRBV7-6 and TRBJ1-4; unclear D gene. CDR3 size: 13 residues. CDR1 and CDR2 (germline): SGHVS, FNYEAQ. Trimming took off 5 bases at V and 9 bases at J, with 13 bases between the two ends. CDR3 sequence reads: CASSPPAGKKLFF. The DNA for the CDR3 is TGTGCCAGCAGCCCGCCGGCGGGGAAAAAACTGTTTTTT.

This chain connects TRBV4-3 to TRBJ2-5, with D perhaps matching TRBD1 (6 bases). The CDR3 consists of 14 residues. V gave up 1 base and J gave up 2 bases, with 8 bases separating them. Per the germline V gene, CDR1 is LGHNA and CDR2 is YSLEER. Written as DNA, the CDR3 is TGCGCCAGCAGCCAAGTTACAGGGCAAGAGACCCAGTACTTC. Its translation is CASSQVTGQETQYF.

The chain joins TRBV18 to TRBJ1-6, with 9 bases matching TRBD1. In germline, CDR1 is KGHSH, CDR2 LQKENI. The CDR3 is 17 amino acids. The V and J ends lost 4 bases and 2 bases, in that order; junction bases with no gene match: 6. The chain's CDR3 is CASSRLQGAAYNSPLHF. As DNA, the CDR3 is TGTGCCAGCTCACGACTACAGGGGGCGGCCTATAATTCACCCCTCCACTTT.

The chain links TRBV6-5 to TRBJ2-2, with 8 positions matching TRBD2. The CDR3 is 14 residues long. CDR1 MNHEY and CDR2 SVGAGI come from the germline V gene. V gave up 4 bases and J gave up 7 bases; unmatched junction bases: 5. The DNA of the CDR3 is TGTGCCAGCAGTTCGGGGGGGCGGAACGGGGAGCTGTTTTTT. Protein sequence: CASSSGGRNGELFF.

The chain is built from TRBV7-9 and TRBJ1-2; D uncertain. The CDR3 totals 13 residues. Between the trimmed V and J ends, which lost 3 bases and 5 bases, there was a span of 10 bases. The germline CDR1 and CDR2 sequences are SEHNR and FQNEAQ (reference sequence). The CDR3 DNA reads TGTGCCAGCAGCTTGACGGGGTATTATGGCTACACCTTC. Translating it yields CASSLTGYYGYTF.

This chain uses TRBV6-5 with TRBJ1-3; 7 nucleotides agree with TRBD1. The CDR3 totals 15 residues. CDR1 is MNHEY, CDR2 SVGAGI, per germline. V lost 5 bases to trimming and J lost 4 bases; unmatched junction nucleotides: 8. CDR3 sequence (DNA): TGTGCCAGCAGTCGTGGTACAGGGGTAGGAAACACCATATATTTT. This codes for CASSRGTGVGNTIYF.

This clone was seen a handful of times. This chain links TRBV6-5 with TRBJ2-5; 8 nucleotides line up with TRBD2. Germline V gene lookup returns CDR1 MNHEY and CDR2 SVGAGI. The CDR3 runs 13 residues. After removal of 6 bases from V and 3 bases from J, the junction contained 3 bases not matched to a gene. The CDR3 DNA follows: TGTGCCAGCAGACGGGGGGGAGAAGAGACCCAGTACTTC. Translating gives CASRRGGEETQYF.

The chain uses TRBV4-3 and TRBJ2-7; a possible D gene is TRBD1 (6 bases). Germline loops: CDR1 LGHNA, CDR2 YSLEER. This CDR3 is 16 amino acids long. V lost 0 bases and J 6 bases, leaving 18 bases between the germline ends. The CDR3 sequence: CASSQDMETGRGEQYF. Written as DNA, the CDR3 is TGCGCCAGCAGCCAAGATATGGAGACAGGCCGAGGCGAGCAGTACTTC.

This chain connects TRBV4-1 to TRBJ1-1, with TRBD1 identical over 7 bases. The germline CDR1 and CDR2 sequences are MGHRA and YSYEKL. The CDR3 is made up of 14 amino acids. V lost 5 bases to trimming and J lost 7 bases; unmatched junction nucleotides: 10. The CDR3 bases are TGCGCCAGCAGCTCCTATCCGGGACAGAATGAAGCTTTCTTT. Protein: CASSSYPGQNEAFF.

This clone was picked up a small number of times. The chain recombines TRBV7-6 with TRBJ1-4; D not resolved. Germline lookup yields CDR1 SGHVS and CDR2 FNYEAQ. CDR3 length equals 15 residues. With 1 base removed from V and 8 bases from J, the gap between germline ends came to 14 bases. CDR3 sequence reads: CASSLGSQIGEKLFF. The CDR3 coding sequence is TGTGCCAGCAGCTTAGGGTCCCAGATTGGCGAAAAACTGTTTTTT.

J is TRBJ1-2 and V is TRBV7-2, with a tentative D call TRBD1 (6 bases). CDR3 size: 13 residues. V shed 5 bases and J shed 3 bases, with 10 bases lying between them. The germline gives CDR1 SGHTA, CDR2 FQGNSA. The CDR3 nucleotides read TGTGCCAGCAGCCAGGACAGCGACTATGGCTACACCTTC. Its protein is CASSQDSDYGYTF.

This chain joins TRBV29-1 and TRBJ1-2; D might be TRBD1 (5 bases). CDR3 length equals 13 residues. Germline-derived CDR1 and CDR2 are SQVTM and ANQGSEA. With 2 bases removed from V and 8 bases from J, the gap between germline ends came to 15 bases. The CDR3 bases are TGCAGCGTTGAAAGGGGTCCCGCGGGGGGCTACACCTTC. Its translation is CSVERGPAGGYTF.

This clone has more than one count but fewer than ten. The CDR3 DNA sequence: TGTGCCAGCAGCCCCCAGGGTAACCCCTACAATGAGCAGTTCTTC. Its protein product is CASSPQGNPYNEQFF. The chain joins TRBV9 to TRBJ2-1, with D possibly TRBD1 on 5 matching bases. The ends were cut back, 4 bases at V and 2 bases at J, with 13 bases in the middle. Germline V gene data show CDR1 as SGDLS and CDR2 as YYNGEE. The CDR3 consists of 15 residues.

The chain joins TRBV5-1 to TRBJ1-6; tentatively, D is TRBD1 (5 bases). V dropped 2 bases and J dropped 8 bases, with 11 bases sitting between them. This CDR3 is 14 amino acids long. Germline assignment: CDR1 SGHRS and CDR2 YFSETQ. The CDR3 DNA is TGCGCCAGCAGCTTAGACAGCCCGGATTCACCCCTCCACTTT. Encoded protein: CASSLDSPDSPLHF.

This chain connects TRBV5-4 to TRBJ1-4; 8 bases match TRBD1. The germline V gene encodes CDR1 SGHNT and CDR2 YYREEE (reference sequence). There are 15 residues in the CDR3. Unmatched junction bases numbered 8, after V lost 4 bases and J lost 6 bases. In DNA, the CDR3 is TGTGCCAGCAGCGGAGCAGGGGGCAAGGATGAAAAACTGTTTTTT. It codes for CASSGAGGKDEKLFF.

V and J are TRBV5-1 and TRBJ1-5; no reliable D call. This CDR3 spans 15 amino acids. Trimming removed 0 bases from V and 5 bases from J, with 12 bases in between. Germline V CDR1 and CDR2: SGHRS, YFSETQ. CDR3: CASSLGGGYDQPQHF. The CDR3 nucleotides are TGCGCCAGCAGCTTGGGAGGTGGATACGATCAGCCCCAGCATTTT.

This clone appeared a single time. An end of the junction does not agree with germline; a read error may underlie this. The V and J genes are TRBV7-7 and TRBJ1-3, with D unresolved. Germline loops: CDR1 SSHAT, CDR2 FNYEAQ (reference sequence). The CDR3 has 13 residues. In DNA form, the CDR3 reads TGTGCTAGCAGCTCTGCGAAAGGAAACACCATATATTTT. Its translation is CASSSAKGNTIYF.

This clone was observed a handful of times. The rearrangement joins TRBV5-4 to TRBJ1-6, with a weak D call TRBD1 (6 bases). The CDR3 runs to 14 residues. The ends were cut back, 1 base at V and 10 bases at J, with 12 bases in the middle. CDR1 is SGHNT and CDR2 is YYREEE in the germline V gene (reference sequence). This CDR3 is CASSLQGLESPLHF. The CDR3 nucleotides are TGTGCCAGCAGCTTGCAGGGGTTGGAATCACCCCTCCACTTT.

This clone was observed a few times. The chain joins TRBV5-1 to TRBJ1-5, with a weak D call TRBD1 (5 bases). The CDR3 sequence is 14 residues long. V was clipped by 3 bases and J by 2 bases, with 9 bases between them. Germline V gene lookup returns CDR1 SGHRS and CDR2 YFSETQ. The CDR3 DNA sequence: TGCGCCAGCAGCTCGGGGGTAGGCAATCAGCCCCAGCATTTT. Its protein is CASSSGVGNQPQHF.

V is TRBV27 and J is TRBJ1-1; D is unclear. V lost 6 bases, J lost 3 bases, and 11 bases lay in between. The CDR3 has 13 amino acids. Germline assignment: CDR1 MNHEY and CDR2 SMNVEV (reference sequence). DNA for the CDR3: TGTGCCAGCAGCCGATACAGCTACACTGAAGCTTTCTTT. It translates to CASSRYSYTEAFF.

This clone came up once. This chain uses TRBV4-1 with TRBJ1-2; a weak D match, TRBD1 (6 bases). V lost 4 bases to trimming and J lost 5 bases, with 17 bases between them. This CDR3 contains 15 residues. Germline values: CDR1 MGHRA, CDR2 YSYEKL. The DNA for the CDR3 is TGCGCCAGCAGCCCCAGGACAGTTGAAGAATATGGCTACACCTTC. It codes for CASSPRTVEEYGYTF.

CDR3 protein: CAISIASGGYNEQFF. The CDR3 DNA reads as TGTGCCATCAGCATAGCTAGCGGGGGCTACAATGAGCAGTTCTTC. The chain recombines TRBV10-3 with TRBJ2-1; 10 nucleotides agree with TRBD2. CDR3 length equals 15 residues. Germline CDR1 ENHRY, CDR2 SYGVKD. V shed 6 bases and J 3 bases; nucleotides not matched to a gene: 5.

This chain uses TRBV9 with TRBJ2-5; tentatively, D is TRBD1 (6 bases). Trimming removed 4 bases at V and 1 base at J, with 11 bases between. Germline V lookup: CDR1 SGDLS, CDR2 YYNGEE. CDR3 length: 14 amino acids. The CDR3 DNA sequence: TGTGCCAGCAGCCCAGGACAGCTCCAAGAGACCCAGTACTTC. Translating it yields CASSPGQLQETQYF.

This rearrangement joins TRBV7-2 to TRBJ2-7; 12 bases align to TRBD2. Germline loops: CDR1 SGHTA, CDR2 FQGNSA. The CDR3 sequence is 15 residues long. V dropped 5 bases and J dropped 0; count of bases not matched to a gene: 2. The chain's CDR3 is CASSRTSGDSYEQYF. CDR3 in DNA: TGTGCCAGCAGCCGGACTAGCGGGGACTCCTACGAGCAGTACTTC. Based on the CDR3 plus reference TRBV7-2 and TRBJ2-7, the full variable domain is GAGVSQSPSNKVTEKGKDVELRCDPISGHTALYWYRQSLGQGLEFLIYFQGNSAPDKSGLPSDRFSAERTGGSVSTLTIQRTQQEDSAVYLCASSRTSGDSYEQYFGPGTRLTVT.